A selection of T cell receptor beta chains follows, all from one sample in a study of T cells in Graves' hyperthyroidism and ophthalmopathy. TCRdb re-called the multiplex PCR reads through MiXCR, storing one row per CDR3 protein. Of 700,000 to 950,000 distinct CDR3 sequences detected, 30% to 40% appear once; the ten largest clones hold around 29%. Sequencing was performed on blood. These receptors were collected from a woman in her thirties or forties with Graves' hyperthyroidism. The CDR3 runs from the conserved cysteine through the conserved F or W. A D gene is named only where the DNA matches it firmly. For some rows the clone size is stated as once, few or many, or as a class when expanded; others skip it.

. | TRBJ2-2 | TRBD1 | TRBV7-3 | CASSLGGTGTTGEPFF | TGTGCCAGCAGCTTAGGGGGGACAGGCACCACCGGGGAGCCGTTTTTT
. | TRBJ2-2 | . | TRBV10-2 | CASRARAGTRTGELFF | TGCGCCAGCAGGGCCAGGGCCGGAACAAGGACCGGGGAGCTGTTTTTT
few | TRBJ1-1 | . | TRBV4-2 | CASTFPRGDTEAFF | TGTGCCAGCACCTTCCCGAGGGGAGACACTGAAGCTTTCTTT
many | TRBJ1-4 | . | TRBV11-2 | CASSPWTTTNEKLFF | TGTGCCAGCAGCCCCTGGACAACAACTAATGAAAAACTGTTTTTT
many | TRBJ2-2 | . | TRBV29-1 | CSVFTGELFF | TGCAGCGTTTTCACCGGGGAGCTGTTTTTT
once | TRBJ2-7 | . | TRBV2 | CASSEGAIYEQYF | TGTGCCAGCAGTGAAGGAGCCATCTATGAGCAGTACTTC
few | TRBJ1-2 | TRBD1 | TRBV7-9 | CASSLMTGYGYTF | TGTGCCAGCAGCTTAATGACAGGGTATGGCTACACCTTC
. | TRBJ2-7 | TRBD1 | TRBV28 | CASSLPGQGNEQYF | TGTGCCAGCAGTTTGCCGGGACAGGGGAACGAGCAGTACTTC
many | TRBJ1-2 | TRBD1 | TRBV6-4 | CASSRGQGVGGYTF | TGTGCCAGCAGTCGGGGACAGGGGGTTGGAGGCTACACCTTC
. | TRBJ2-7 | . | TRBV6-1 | CASTLFSYEQYF | TGTGCCAGCACCTTGTTCTCCTACGAGCAGTACTTC
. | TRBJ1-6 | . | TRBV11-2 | CASSLIPGVTYNSPLHF | TGTGCCAGCAGCTTAATCCCAGGGGTGACCTATAATTCACCCCTCCACTTT
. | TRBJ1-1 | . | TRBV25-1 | CASITEENTEAFF | TGTGCCAGCATAACAGAGGAGAACACTGAAGCTTTCTTT
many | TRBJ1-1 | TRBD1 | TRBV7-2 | CASSVNRGERAFF | TGTGCCAGCAGCGTTAACAGGGGGGAGAGGGCTTTCTTT
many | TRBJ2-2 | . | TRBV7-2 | CASTLMAGSNTGELFF | TGTGCCAGCACCCTGATGGCGGGGTCGAACACCGGGGAGCTGTTTTTT
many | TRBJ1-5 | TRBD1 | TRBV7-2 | CASSLVGGGDQPQHF | TGTGCCAGCAGCCTCGTAGGGGGCGGGGATCAGCCCCAGCATTTT
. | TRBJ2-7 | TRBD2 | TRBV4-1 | CASSHFGTSGPPRDLEQYF | TGCGCCAGCAGCCACTTCGGGACTAGCGGGCCACCGAGGGATCTCGAGCAGTACTTC
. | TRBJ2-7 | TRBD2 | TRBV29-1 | CSVGLAGTYEQYF | TGCAGCGTCGGACTAGCCGGAACCTACGAGCAGTACTTC
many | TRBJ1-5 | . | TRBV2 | CASSGRAGYSNQPQHF | TGTGCCAGCAGTGGCAGGGCGGGGTATAGCAATCAGCCCCAGCATTTT
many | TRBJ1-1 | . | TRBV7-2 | CASSYGVMNTEAFF | TGTGCCAGCAGCTATGGAGTTATGAACACTGAAGCTTTCTTT
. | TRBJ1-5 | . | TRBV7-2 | CASSPFFGAWPQHF | TGCGCCAGCAGCCCCTTCTTTGGCGCCTGGCCCCAGCATTTT
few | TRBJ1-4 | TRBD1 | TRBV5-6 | CASSSAPGQGEKLFF | TGTGCCAGCAGCTCAGCACCGGGACAGGGGGAAAAACTGTTTTTT
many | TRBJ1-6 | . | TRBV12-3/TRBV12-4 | CASRSRGARNSPLHF | TGTGCCAGCCGCAGCCGGGGGGCGAGAAATTCACCCCTCCACTTT
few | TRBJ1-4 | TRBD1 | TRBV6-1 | CAIHRGLGEKLFF | TGTGCCATCCACAGGGGGCTAGGGGAAAAACTGTTTTTT
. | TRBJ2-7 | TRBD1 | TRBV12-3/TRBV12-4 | CASSHFGTGGLSEQYF | TGTGCCAGCAGTCATTTCGGGACAGGAGGCCTCAGCGAGCAGTACTTC
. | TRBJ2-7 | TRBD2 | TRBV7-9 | CASSLVGTSRNYEQYF | TGTGCCAGCAGCTTGGTAGGGACTAGCAGAAACTACGAGCAGTACTTC
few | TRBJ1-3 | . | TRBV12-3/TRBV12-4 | CASSLMGGLPGNTIYF | TGTGCCAGCAGTCTGATGGGTGGTTTGCCTGGAAACACCATATATTTT
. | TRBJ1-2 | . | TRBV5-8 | CASSPRTDDNYGYTF | TGTGCCAGCAGCCCAAGGACGGACGATAACTATGGCTACACCTTC
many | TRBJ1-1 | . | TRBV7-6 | CASSARRNTEAFF | TGTGCCAGCAGCGCGAGGAGGAACACTGAAGCTTTCTTT
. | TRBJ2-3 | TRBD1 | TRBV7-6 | CASSPGQGYTDTQYF | TGTGCCAGCAGCCCGGGACAGGGGTACACAGATACGCAGTATTTT
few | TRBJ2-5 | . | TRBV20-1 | CSARDGRLPQETQYF | TGCAGTGCTAGAGATGGGCGACTACCACAAGAGACCCAGTACTTC
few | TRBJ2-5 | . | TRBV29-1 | CSIGGIQETQYF | TGCAGCATAGGGGGTATCCAAGAGACCCAGTACTTC
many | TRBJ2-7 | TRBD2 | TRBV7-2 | CASSLVAGTGGEQYF | TGTGCCAGCAGCTTAGTCGCAGGGACGGGGGGCGAGCAGTACTTC
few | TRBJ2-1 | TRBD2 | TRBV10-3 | CAISSGLAGSNNEQFF | TGTGCCATCAGTTCGGGACTAGCGGGGTCCAACAATGAGCAGTTCTTC
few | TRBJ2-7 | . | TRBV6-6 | CASSPYTHEQYF | TGTGCCAGCAGCCCGTATACCCACGAGCAGTACTTC
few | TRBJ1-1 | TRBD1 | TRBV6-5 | CASSYRQGYPEAFF | TGTGCCAGCAGTTATCGACAGGGGTACCCTGAAGCTTTCTTT
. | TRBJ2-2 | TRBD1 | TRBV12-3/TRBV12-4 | CASRPEGTERRTGELFF | TGTGCCAGCAGGCCTGAGGGGACAGAAAGGAGGACCGGGGAGCTGTTTTTT
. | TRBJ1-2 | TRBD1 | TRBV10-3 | CATAGTGYYGYTF | TGTGCCACTGCCGGGACAGGGTACTATGGCTACACCTTC
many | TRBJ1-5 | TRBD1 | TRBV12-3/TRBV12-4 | CASSLRTGASNQPQHF | TGTGCCAGCAGTTTAAGGACAGGGGCAAGCAATCAGCCCCAGCATTTT
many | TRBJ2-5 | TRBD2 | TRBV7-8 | CASRGSGRYQETQYF | TGTGCCAGCCGAGGTAGCGGGAGATACCAAGAGACCCAGTACTTC
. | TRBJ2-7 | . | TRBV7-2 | CASSSGTPGVEQYF | TGTGCCAGCAGCTCCGGGACTCCTGGGGTCGAGCAGTACTTC
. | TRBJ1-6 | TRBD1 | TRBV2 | CASSEQAGGNSPLHF | TGTGCCAGCAGTGAGCAGGCAGGGGGCAATTCACCCCTCCACTTT
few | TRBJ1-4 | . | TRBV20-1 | CSARRVANEKLFF | TGCAGTGCTAGGAGGGTAGCTAATGAAAAACTGTTTTTT
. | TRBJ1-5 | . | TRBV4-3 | CASSQDRKGNQPQHF | TGCGCCAGCAGCCAAGATCGTAAAGGCAATCAGCCCCAGCATTTT
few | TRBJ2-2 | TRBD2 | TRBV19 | CASSLLGTSDNTGELFF | TGTGCCAGCAGTTTATTAGGCACTAGCGATAACACCGGGGAGCTGTTTTTT